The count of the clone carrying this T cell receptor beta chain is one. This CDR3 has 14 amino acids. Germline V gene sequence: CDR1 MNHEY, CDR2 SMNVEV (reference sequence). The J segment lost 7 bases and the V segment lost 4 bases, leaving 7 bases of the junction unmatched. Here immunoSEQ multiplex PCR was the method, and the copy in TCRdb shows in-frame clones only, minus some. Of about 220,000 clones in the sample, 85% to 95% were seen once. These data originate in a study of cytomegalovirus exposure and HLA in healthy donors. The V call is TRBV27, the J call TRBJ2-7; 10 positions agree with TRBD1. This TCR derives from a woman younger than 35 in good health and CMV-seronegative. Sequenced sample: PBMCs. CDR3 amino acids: CASSSDRGRGEQYF. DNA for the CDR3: TGTGCCAGCAGTTCCGACAGGGGGCGGGGGGAGCAGTACTTC.